Listed below are T cell receptor beta chains from one sample, sequenced in a study of identical twins. From the 5' RACE reads, TCRdb called clonotypes with MiXCR, one entry per CDR3 protein. The table has some 500,000 distinct CDR3 sequences, 13% to 15% seen once. These data were also filed under a second study, of yellow fever vaccine responses in identical twins.

Sequenced: CD4+ T cells sorted from blood. All receptors derive from a woman aged 18-29 years in good health. Each CDR3 is given without its conserved first and last residue.

CDR3 protein: ASSWDKAVYEQY; J gene: TRBJ2-7; V gene: TRBV6-5; CDR3 length: 12
CDR3 protein: ASRTRRGNTGELF; J gene: TRBJ2-2; V gene: TRBV12-3/TRBV12-4; CDR3 length: 13
CDR3 protein: ASSSRGYEISYEQY; J gene: TRBJ2-7; V gene: TRBV7-8; CDR3 length: 14
CDR3 protein: ASSTLAAHTDTQY; J gene: TRBJ2-3; V gene: TRBV21-1; CDR3 length: 13
CDR3 protein: ASSPRATQETQY; J gene: TRBJ2-5; V gene: TRBV27; CDR3 length: 12
CDR3 protein: ASSQRDTGTEAF; J gene: TRBJ1-1; V gene: TRBV12-3/TRBV12-4; CDR3 length: 12
CDR3 protein: ASSQDSQGGRNQPQH; J gene: TRBJ1-5; V gene: TRBV3-1; CDR3 length: 15
CDR3 protein: ASSLGGDGNSPLH; J gene: TRBJ1-6; V gene: TRBV12-3/TRBV12-4; CDR3 length: 13
CDR3 protein: ASSPRTPKETQY; J gene: TRBJ2-5; V gene: TRBV3-1; CDR3 length: 12
CDR3 protein: ASSLRGGRTYNEQF; J gene: TRBJ2-1; V gene: TRBV7-8; CDR3 length: 14
CDR3 protein: ASRERATNQPQH; J gene: TRBJ1-5; V gene: TRBV6-1; CDR3 length: 12
CDR3 protein: ASTPASSYNEQF; J gene: TRBJ2-1; V gene: TRBV6-1; CDR3 length: 12
CDR3 protein: ASSLKTGTEQY; J gene: TRBJ2-7; V gene: TRBV12-3/TRBV12-4; CDR3 length: 11
CDR3 protein: ASGTLGEQF; J gene: TRBJ2-1; V gene: TRBV2; CDR3 length: 9
CDR3 protein: ASSLVRPRDEQF; J gene: TRBJ2-1; V gene: TRBV5-1; CDR3 length: 12
CDR3 protein: ASSTLGGSGADTQY; J gene: TRBJ2-3; V gene: TRBV5-5; CDR3 length: 14
CDR3 protein: ASSMWGGRNSYEQY; J gene: TRBJ2-7; V gene: TRBV19; CDR3 length: 14
CDR3 protein: ASSADRGRTEAF; J gene: TRBJ1-1; V gene: TRBV9; CDR3 length: 12
CDR3 protein: ASRAFPDKTYEQY; J gene: TRBJ2-7; V gene: TRBV28; CDR3 length: 13
CDR3 protein: ASTPRGTGELF; J gene: TRBJ2-2; V gene: TRBV6-6; CDR3 length: 11
CDR3 protein: ASSQDISSYEQY; J gene: TRBJ2-7; V gene: TRBV3-1; CDR3 length: 12
CDR3 protein: ATSAEGGEQF; J gene: TRBJ2-1; V gene: TRBV24-1; CDR3 length: 10
CDR3 protein: ASSQAAGGGEQF; J gene: TRBJ2-1; V gene: TRBV5-1; CDR3 length: 12
CDR3 protein: ASSRRLGEQY; J gene: TRBJ2-7; V gene: TRBV12-3/TRBV12-4; CDR3 length: 10
CDR3 protein: ASSLQGPKETQY; J gene: TRBJ2-5; V gene: TRBV7-9; CDR3 length: 12
CDR3 protein: ASSLGDQGSVETQY; J gene: TRBJ2-5; V gene: TRBV11-2; CDR3 length: 14
CDR3 protein: ASSTGTAPRANVLT; J gene: TRBJ2-6; V gene: TRBV7-2; CDR3 length: 14
CDR3 protein: SAAGGSNSPLH; J gene: TRBJ1-6; V gene: TRBV20-1; CDR3 length: 11
CDR3 protein: SALLDRGNEKLF; J gene: TRBJ1-4; V gene: TRBV20-1; CDR3 length: 12
CDR3 protein: ASTLQGDHGYT; J gene: TRBJ1-2; V gene: TRBV28; CDR3 length: 11
CDR3 protein: ASSSPGRVSYEQY; J gene: TRBJ2-7; V gene: TRBV7-2; CDR3 length: 13
CDR3 protein: ASSLRGGWGTEAF; J gene: TRBJ1-1; V gene: TRBV7-2; CDR3 length: 13
CDR3 protein: ASSSLGGFQETQY; J gene: TRBJ2-5; V gene: TRBV7-9; CDR3 length: 13
CDR3 protein: SVPQGILGETQY; J gene: TRBJ2-5; V gene: TRBV29-1; CDR3 length: 12
CDR3 protein: ASSLGLTGEPYEQY; J gene: TRBJ2-7; V gene: TRBV12-3/TRBV12-4; CDR3 length: 14
CDR3 protein: ASAIDANTGELF; J gene: TRBJ2-2; V gene: TRBV5-1; CDR3 length: 12
CDR3 protein: ASSLKVALNQETQY; J gene: TRBJ2-5; V gene: TRBV7-9; CDR3 length: 14
CDR3 protein: ASSLTIKEQY; J gene: TRBJ2-7; V gene: TRBV5-6; CDR3 length: 10
CDR3 protein: ASSSRGGINTGELF; J gene: TRBJ2-2; V gene: TRBV7-6; CDR3 length: 14
CDR3 protein: SVVIWGAQYNEQF; J gene: TRBJ2-1; V gene: TRBV29-1; CDR3 length: 13
CDR3 protein: ASSLGPREQF; J gene: TRBJ2-1; V gene: TRBV6-2/TRBV6-3; CDR3 length: 10
CDR3 protein: SASVRQLAKNIQY; J gene: TRBJ2-4; V gene: TRBV20-1; CDR3 length: 13
CDR3 protein: ASIRLPSTDTQY; J gene: TRBJ2-3; V gene: TRBV2; CDR3 length: 12
CDR3 protein: ATSDGWSRGRTGELF; J gene: TRBJ2-2; V gene: TRBV24-1; CDR3 length: 15
CDR3 protein: ASSSTDPRGEQF; J gene: TRBJ2-1; V gene: TRBV7-8; CDR3 length: 12
CDR3 protein: ASSLLGATEAF; J gene: TRBJ1-1; V gene: TRBV12-3/TRBV12-4; CDR3 length: 11
CDR3 protein: SAESSVTDTQY; J gene: TRBJ2-3; V gene: TRBV20-1; CDR3 length: 11
CDR3 protein: ASSYGGSGYSGNTIY; J gene: TRBJ1-3; V gene: TRBV6-5; CDR3 length: 15
CDR3 protein: ASSAAGGRRTGELF; J gene: TRBJ2-2; V gene: TRBV5-1; CDR3 length: 14
CDR3 protein: ASSLSSLSSYNEQF; J gene: TRBJ2-1; V gene: TRBV12-3/TRBV12-4; CDR3 length: 14
CDR3 protein: ASSSGAANYGYT; J gene: TRBJ1-2; V gene: TRBV5-6; CDR3 length: 12
CDR3 protein: ASSLSAGGTDTQY; J gene: TRBJ2-3; V gene: TRBV7-2; CDR3 length: 13
CDR3 protein: ASSQRGWDCT; J gene: TRBJ1-2; V gene: TRBV3-1; CDR3 length: 10
CDR3 protein: ASSHRGEQY; J gene: TRBJ2-7; V gene: TRBV2; CDR3 length: 9